This T cell receptor beta chain derives from a study of shared clonotypes between healthy human individuals. The study, taken as a whole, reports: What limited the represented genetic and exposure-history diversity was the small number of donors.

The table lists this clone with a few counts. Its antigen is currently unknown. The repertoire was sequenced with immunoSEQ multiplex PCR; TCRdb's copy has only in-frame clones and lacks some. The sample gives over a million clones, under 80% of which show up once; nearly 1.5% is in the top ten. V dropped 2 bases and J dropped 5 bases, with 9 bases sitting between them. Germline CDR1 and CDR2: MNHEY and SVGAGI. CDR3 length equals 13 residues. The TCR originated in a young man in good health. Sample: memory CD4+ T cells sorted from blood. Subset defined: CD45RA-negative fraction. The V and J genes are TRBV6-5 and TRBJ1-1; weak D call: TRBD1 (5 bases). The CDR3 spells CASSYGGMTEAFF. The CDR3 coding sequence is TGTGCCAGCAGTTACGGGGGAATGACTGAAGCTTTCTTT.